This TCR beta chain appears in the sequencing data of a study of cytomegalovirus exposure and HLA in healthy donors. Findings and limits, study-wide: It was taken for granted in presence/absence analyses that sequencing depth across donors was roughly uniform. One variant, a missense change in DCLRE1C, was linked in a later analysis to TCR beta V- and J-gene trimming. Equally common other TCR beta chains were less clonally expanded than HLA-associated ones, a later analysis found.

The PCR ran on 60 Vbeta and 13 Jbeta primers. Generated by immunoSEQ multiplex PCR, the TCRdb table keeps only in-frame clones and is missing some. The sample lists fewer than 200,000 clones, roughly four fifths occurring once. To note about this clone: The antigen is not known.

The germline gives CDR1 MNHEY, CDR2 SVGAGI. Trimming took 4 bases from V and 5 from J; bases not matched to a gene: 8. The CDR3 has 15 amino acids. This chain connects TRBV6-5 to TRBJ2-1; 7 nucleotides align to TRBD1. The receptor's source is a woman aged 45-65 years in good health and CMV-seronegative. Source material: PBMCs. The chain's CDR3 is CASSLVGTANNEQFF. The DNA for the CDR3 is TGTGCCAGCAGTTTAGTCGGGACAGCCAACAATGAGCAGTTCTTC.